Below, 21 T cell receptor beta chains from the same sample are listed, as sequenced in a study of blood T cell repertoires in COVID-19 (dated by TCRdb to about 2020). Library preparation employed the immunoSEQ multiplex PCR assay. TCRdb holds this immuneACCESS table with in-frame rearrangements only. Some clones are missing; in checked studies, unresolved V genes explain under half, and the rest has no known cause. In all, the sample holds about 210,000 clones, and about 88% of those were seen once. The ten largest clones represent almost 5% of the sample. The sample taken for sequencing was peripheral blood. The source is a woman older than 75 with acute or convalescent COVID-19.

The chain carries TRBV5-6 and TRBJ2-5; possible D gene TRBD1, 6 bases. The germline V and J ends were trimmed by 4 bases and 5 bases, with 21 bases remaining between them. CDR1 and CDR2 (germline): SGHDT, YYEEEE. The CDR3 is made up of 16 amino acids. CDR3 coding DNA: TGTGCCAGCAGCCTATTCATACAGGGAGTTGGGGAGACCCAGTACTTC. Residues: CASSLFIQGVGETQYF.

The V gene is TRBV4-1, the J gene TRBJ1-4; TRBD1 matches 9 bases. The CDR3 is 17 residues long. V was pared by 2 bases and J by 6 bases, with 10 bases of the junction left unmatched. Looked up from germline, CDR1 is MGHRA and CDR2 is YSYEKL. CDR3 coding DNA: TGCGCCAGCAGCCAAAGCGGAATGGACAGGGGTGATGAAAAACTGTTTTTT. Its protein product is CASSQSGMDRGDEKLFF.

As to this clone: A read error may account for a junction end that differs from germline. The gene calls are TRBV2 and TRBJ1-1, with D hard to call. Germline V gene sequence: CDR1 SNHLY, CDR2 FYNNEI. This CDR3 comprises 13 residues. The CDR3, as DNA: TGTGCCAGCAGTATTGACATGGAAACTGAAGTTTTCTTT. Its translation: CASSIDMETEVFF.

This chain uses TRBV27 with TRBJ1-3; 11 bases align to TRBD1. This CDR3 is 15 amino acids long. The germline CDR1 and CDR2 sequences are MNHEY and SMNVEV (reference sequence). J lost 2 bases, V lost 5 bases, and 2 bases had no gene match. The CDR3 DNA sequence: TGTGCCAGCAGTGGACAGGGGGCGGCTGGAAACACCATATATTTT. The encoded protein is CASSGQGAAGNTIYF.

The table lists this clone with a few counts. The chain couples TRBV12-3 or TRBV12-4 to TRBJ2-1; 7 nucleotides line up with TRBD2. Trimming at V came to 8 bases and at J to 8 bases, leaving 3 bases not matched to a gene. The CDR3 length is 11 residues. This CDR3 reads CASRLAYEQFF. CDR3 coding DNA: TGTGCCAGCCGACTAGCCTATGAGCAGTTCTTC.

The gene calls are TRBV7-9 and TRBJ1-5, with TRBD1 matching over 11 bases. Germline CDR1 SEHNR, CDR2 FQNEAQ (reference sequence). This CDR3 is built from 16 residues. The trim removed 1 base at V and 5 bases at J, leaving 4 bases unmatched. CDR3 sequence reads: CASSLGTGGAYQPQHF. The CDR3, as DNA: TGTGCCAGCAGCTTAGGGACAGGGGGCGCTTATCAGCCCCAGCATTTT.

The rearrangement links TRBV6-5 to TRBJ2-1; 11 nucleotides agree with TRBD2. Germline CDR1 reads MNHEY; CDR2 reads SVGAGI. Unmatched junction bases numbered 11, after V lost 7 bases and J lost 15 bases. The length of the CDR3 is 13 residues. CDR3 nucleotides: TGTGCCAGCACGGGGACTAGCGGTATACGGCGGTTCTTC. It yields the protein CASTGTSGIRRFF.

This clone was seen once. The rearrangement links TRBV7-2 to TRBJ2-7; 10 nucleotides align to TRBD1. The CDR3 length is 16 residues. V was pared by 1 base and J by 1 base, with 4 bases of the junction left unmatched. Germline CDR1 reads SGHTA; CDR2 reads FQGNSA. Written as DNA, the CDR3 is TGTGCCAGCAGCTTAGATACGGGACAGGGGTCCTACGAGCAGTACTTC. Translating it yields CASSLDTGQGSYEQYF.

The rearrangement joins TRBV9 to TRBJ2-1, with a tentative D call TRBD1 (6 bases). The V and J ends lost 2 bases and 10 bases respectively, with 19 bases between them. The CDR3 contains 15 residues. CDR1 SGDLS and CDR2 YYNGEE come from the germline V gene. The CDR3: CASSVSGTWGGEQFF. Here the CDR3 DNA reads TGTGCCAGCAGCGTTTCCGGGACATGGGGTGGGGAGCAGTTCTTC.

The chain uses TRBV5-1 and TRBJ2-5, with a tentative D call TRBD2 (6 bases). The CDR3 sequence is 15 residues long. V was trimmed by 7 bases and J by 1 base, leaving 17 bases between them. Germline lookup yields CDR1 SGHRS and CDR2 YFSETQ. CDR3 residues: CASGPGVRAQETQYF. Written as DNA, the CDR3 is TGCGCCAGCGGCCCGGGGGTCAGGGCCCAAGAGACCCAGTACTTC.

J is TRBJ2-3 and V is TRBV6-1; unclear D gene. Per the germline V gene, CDR1 is MNHNS and CDR2 is SASEGT. This CDR3 comprises 12 residues. V lost 3 bases to trimming and J lost 4 bases, with 5 bases between them. CDR3 amino acids: CASSDQADTQYF. DNA of the CDR3: TGTGCCAGCAGTGACCAGGCAGATACGCAGTATTTT.

The CDR3 region has the DNA TGTGCCAGTAGTATTGGCGGGGGGGGTAAAGATACGCAGTATTTT. Translation: CASSIGGGGKDTQYF. The chain couples TRBV19 to TRBJ2-3, with 9 bases matching TRBD2. With V trimmed by 3 bases and J by 5 bases, 6 bases remained unmatched. The CDR3 contains 15 residues. Germline V gene sequence: CDR1 LNHDA, CDR2 SQIVND (reference sequence).

J is TRBJ2-4 and V is TRBV6-2 or TRBV6-3, with a tentative D call TRBD2 (6 bases). Looked up from germline, CDR1 is MNHEY and CDR2 is SVGEGT. The CDR3 totals 15 residues. With 0 bases removed from V and 8 bases from J, the gap between germline ends came to 14 bases. CDR3 region: CASSYSIIGGDIQYF. Written as DNA, the CDR3 is TGTGCCAGCAGTTACTCGATAATAGGAGGGGACATTCAGTACTTC.

The chain couples TRBV5-1 to TRBJ2-2, with D perhaps matching TRBD2 (5 bases). The CDR3 has 15 residues. V was shortened by 4 bases and J by 3 bases, with 13 bases between the two germline ends. Germline values: CDR1 SGHRS, CDR2 YFSETQ. CDR3 loop: CASSPDPRDTGELFF. Here the CDR3 DNA reads TGCGCCAGCAGCCCGGATCCGCGGGACACCGGGGAGCTGTTTTTT.

This clone was observed a few times. The rearrangement uses TRBV5-1 and TRBJ2-1; D remains ambiguous. The germline gives CDR1 SGHRS, CDR2 YFSETQ. The V and J ends lost 3 bases and 7 bases respectively, with 11 bases between them. The CDR3 is 13 amino acids. CDR3: CASSSKQANEQFF. The CDR3 DNA reads as TGCGCCAGCAGCTCCAAGCAGGCGAATGAGCAGTTCTTC.

This clone came up once. This chain joins TRBV30 and TRBJ2-1; 7 nucleotides line up with TRBD2. Germline V CDR1 and CDR2: GTSNPN, SVGIG (reference sequence). This CDR3 region has 16 residues. The junction had 9 bases not matched to a gene; V was cut back by 1 base and J by 3 bases. The CDR3 nucleotides are TGTGCCTGGAGTGGTACAAGAGGACTAGGCTACAATGAGCAGTTCTTC. Its translation: CAWSGTRGLGYNEQFF.

The chain is built from TRBV27 and TRBJ1-2; weak D call: TRBD1 (5 bases). The CDR3 has 12 amino acids. Germline V gene sequence: CDR1 MNHEY, CDR2 SMNVEV (reference sequence). Trimming cost V 3 bases and J 8 bases, with 10 bases left between them. The CDR3 spells CASSFPGQGYTF. For the CDR3, the DNA is TGTGCCAGCAGTTTCCCAGGGCAAGGCTACACCTTC.

The chain carries TRBV29-1 and TRBJ2-1; the match to TRBD2 covers 8 bases. V was pared by 3 bases and J by 5 bases, with 9 bases of the junction left unmatched. Germline V lookup: CDR1 SQVTM, CDR2 ANQGSEA. This CDR3 spans 15 amino acids. For the CDR3, the DNA is TGCAGCGTTGAGACGGTAGCGGGAAGGGACAATGAGCAGTTCTTC. This translates into CSVETVAGRDNEQFF.

The chain recombines TRBV30 with TRBJ2-1; possibly TRBD1 for D (6 bases). V gave up 1 base and J gave up 10 bases, with 11 bases separating them. CDR3 length: 12 residues. Germline V gene lookup returns CDR1 GTSNPN and CDR2 SVGIG (reference sequence). The DNA of the CDR3 is TGTGCCTGGAGTGCAGGGGCGAGGGAGCAGTTCTTC. Translating it yields CAWSAGAREQFF.

The chain uses TRBV5-1 and TRBJ1-4; perhaps TRBD1 as D (6 bases). This CDR3 spans 13 amino acids. V lost 4 bases to trimming and J lost 8 bases, with 12 bases between them. Germline V gene lookup returns CDR1 SGHRS and CDR2 YFSETQ. The CDR3: CASSPPGQEKLFF. The CDR3 DNA sequence: TGCGCCAGCAGCCCCCCCGGACAGGAAAAACTGTTTTTT.

This sequence joins TRBV28 and TRBJ1-2, with TRBD1 matching 7 bases. Trimming took 6 bases from V and 4 from J; bases not matched to a gene: 2. The germline V gene encodes CDR1 MDHEN and CDR2 SYDVKM. The CDR3 totals 12 residues. CDR3 sequence: CASRTGTYGYTF. CDR3 bases: TGTGCCAGCAGGACAGGGACCTATGGCTACACCTTC.